These 18 T cell receptor beta chains were sequenced from one sample in a study of vaccination effects on CD4 cells after COVID-19. This table comes from immunoSEQ multiplex PCR, and its TCRdb copy is limited to in-frame clones, with some not included. The sample has 20,000 to 25,000 clones; approximately 70% are singletons. The antigens for these receptors are not known. ViraFEST assay sequencing came after antigen-specific CD4+ T cells were expanded with viral peptide pools. Between days 9 and 10 of culture, CD4+ T cells were separated out. Vaccinees lacked prior SARS-CoV-2 infection and tested negative for nucleocapsid antibodies. Sequences were derived from CD4+ T cells from PBMCs cultured with HCoV-OC43 spike peptides, sampled before COVID-19 vaccination. As to subset: HCoV-OC43 spike overlapping peptide pool stimulation. Receptor source: a human donor who received a COVID-19 vaccine.

The chain carries TRBV24-1 and TRBJ2-5; 7 bases align to TRBD2. The CDR3 is made up of 13 amino acids. Trimming cost V 10 bases and J 2 bases; bases outside gene matches: 6. The germline gives CDR1 KGHDR, CDR2 SFDVKD. The CDR3: CATMAGDQETQYF. Written as DNA, the CDR3 is TGTGCCACGATGGCGGGGGATCAAGAGACCCAGTACTTC.

The chain carries TRBV9 and TRBJ2-2, with 11 bases identical to TRBD2. This CDR3 comprises 16 residues. V was clipped by 3 bases and J by 5 bases; unmatched bases: 6. Germline CDR1 and CDR2: SGDLS and YYNGEE. The CDR3 nucleotides read TGTGCCAGCAGCGCTAATAGCGGGGGGGCAACCGGGGAGCTGTTTTTT. Protein: CASSANSGGATGELFF.

This chain joins TRBV7-2 and TRBJ2-5, with 10 bases fitting TRBD2. This CDR3 contains 15 residues. Germline V gives CDR1 SGHTA, CDR2 FQGNSA. V trimming: 5 bases; J trimming: 7 bases; junction bases outside the gene matches: 10. CDR3 nucleotides: TGTGCCAGCAGCCCCCTAGCGGGGGCCCCGGGGACCCAGTACTTC. Its protein is CASSPLAGAPGTQYF.

The V gene is TRBV18, the J gene TRBJ1-1; D is perhaps TRBD1 (6 bases). Looked up from germline, CDR1 is KGHSH and CDR2 is LQKENI. There are 14 residues in the CDR3. The V and J ends lost 2 bases and 1 base respectively, with 8 bases between them. The DNA for the CDR3 is TGTGCCAGCTCACCAAAGGGACAGAACACTGAAGCTTTCTTT. Encoded protein: CASSPKGQNTEAFF.

The V gene is TRBV10-1, the J gene TRBJ1-3, with a possible D match to TRBD1 (5 bases). Germline assignment: CDR1 WNHNN and CDR2 SYGVQD (reference sequence). The CDR3 has 14 residues. V lost 5 bases, J lost 3 bases, and 11 bases lay in between. CDR3 nucleotide sequence: TGCGCCAGCAGTCAAGGGGTTCTTGGAAACACCATATATTTT. This gives the protein CASSQGVLGNTIYF.

V and J are TRBV25-1 and TRBJ2-4; TRBD2 is a possible D gene (5 bases). There are 18 residues in the CDR3. V was cut by 4 bases and J by 0 bases, with 19 bases left in between. CDR1 and CDR2 from the germline V gene are MGHDK and SYGVNS. The chain's CDR3 is CASSALGAGPPAKNIQYF. The CDR3 nucleotides read TGTGCCAGCAGTGCCCTGGGAGCCGGGCCGCCAGCCAAAAACATTCAGTACTTC.

J is TRBJ1-2 and V is TRBV9, with D possibly being TRBD1 (5 bases). The V end lost 5 bases, the J end lost 8 bases, and 16 bases lay between the germline ends. The CDR3 contains 13 residues. CDR1 and CDR2 (germline): SGDLS, YYNGEE. This CDR3 reads CASSGGGKVGYTF. CDR3 nucleotide sequence: TGTGCCAGCAGTGGGGGAGGGAAGGTCGGCTACACCTTC. Filled out from reference TRBV9 and TRBJ1-2, the complete variable domain reads DSGVTQTPKHLITATGQRVTLRCSPRSGDLSVYWYQQSLDQGLQFLIQYYNGEERAKGNILERFSAQQFPDLHSELNLSSLELGDSALYFCASSGGGKVGYTFGSGTRLTVV.

This chain joins TRBV7-6 and TRBJ2-3, with D tentatively TRBD2 (6 bases). Germline-derived CDR1 and CDR2 are SGHVS and FNYEAQ. Trimming stripped 7 bases from V and 1 base from J, with 15 bases between. The CDR3 has 15 amino acids. CDR3: CASKEGAGGTDTQYF. CDR3 nucleotide sequence: TGTGCCAGCAAAGAAGGAGCGGGTGGCACAGATACGCAGTATTTT.

This clone was seen only a few times. The J gene is TRBJ1-2, the V gene TRBV6-1; D is undetermined. Per the germline V gene, CDR1 is MNHNS and CDR2 is SASEGT. The CDR3 covers 13 residues. V dropped 2 bases and J dropped 3 bases, with 7 bases sitting between them. CDR3 residues: CASSEKKDYGYTF. For the CDR3, the DNA is TGTGCCAGCAGTGAAAAGAAGGACTATGGCTACACCTTC.

About this clone: One end of the junction does not line up with germline, which may come from a read error. J is TRBJ2-2 and V is TRBV5-1; possible D gene TRBD2, 5 bases. The CDR3 runs to 14 residues. In germline, CDR1 is SGHRS, CDR2 YFSETQ. CDR3 in amino acids: CASTLDFPSRELFF. DNA of the CDR3: TGCGCCAGCACCTTGGACTTCCCTTCCCGGGAGCTGTTTTTT.

This clone came up once. CDR3 loop: CAISESKREGPEQYF. The CDR3 DNA follows: TGTGCCATCAGTGAGTCCAAGCGGGAGGGCCCCGAGCAGTACTTC. V usage is TRBV10-3 and J usage is TRBJ2-7; 10 bases map to TRBD2. There are 15 residues in the CDR3. Looked up from germline, CDR1 is ENHRY and CDR2 is SYGVKD. V was clipped by 0 bases and J by 6 bases; unmatched bases: 5.

The chain recombines TRBV18 with TRBJ2-7; 9 bases align to TRBD1. The CDR3 has 14 amino acids. The germline V gene has CDR1 KGHSH and CDR2 LQKENI. V was pared by 2 bases and J by 3 bases, with 2 bases of the junction left unmatched. The CDR3 DNA reads TGTGCCAGCTCACCAAGGACAGGGGTCTACGAGCAGTACTTC. It specifies CASSPRTGVYEQYF.

V gene TRBV9 combines with J gene TRBJ2-1; a possible D gene is TRBD2 (5 bases). Deletions cut 0 bases from V and 4 bases from J, with 14 bases between. Germline CDR1 and CDR2: SGDLS and YYNGEE. This CDR3 contains 16 residues. The CDR3 DNA reads TGTGCCAGCAGCGTAGCGACTGGAGGACTTTACAATGAGCAGTTCTTC. It specifies CASSVATGGLYNEQFF.

The V and J genes are TRBV4-2 and TRBJ2-5; the D gene could be TRBD1 or TRBD2 (5 bases each). Germline V gene sequence: CDR1 LGHNA, CDR2 YNFKEQ. The ends were cut back, 0 bases at V and 4 bases at J, with 15 bases in the middle. The CDR3 has 16 amino acids. This chain's CDR3 is CASSQDGAQTGETQYF. The CDR3 DNA reads as TGTGCCAGCAGCCAAGACGGGGCCCAAACGGGAGAGACCCAGTACTTC.

V is TRBV6-1 and J is TRBJ1-3; D gene ambiguous. Germline loops: CDR1 MNHNS, CDR2 SASEGT. Trimming removed 2 bases at V and 0 bases at J, with 11 bases between. This CDR3 is 16 amino acids long. The CDR3 protein is CASSEYQPSSGNTIYF. The CDR3 region has the DNA TGTGCCAGCAGTGAATACCAACCTAGCTCTGGAAACACCATATATTTT.

V usage is TRBV12-5 and J usage is TRBJ2-2, with TRBD1 matching 8 bases. V lost 9 bases to trimming and J lost 2 bases; unmatched junction nucleotides: 5. CDR1 and CDR2 from the germline V gene are LGHNT and FRNRAP. CDR3 length: 14 amino acids. CDR3 loop: CASRPGGNTGELFF. Here the CDR3 DNA reads TGTGCTAGCCGTCCAGGGGGCAACACCGGGGAGCTGTTTTTT.

The chain uses TRBV5-6 and TRBJ2-7, with D hard to call. Trimming took off 4 bases at V and 0 bases at J, with 20 bases between the two ends. The CDR3 consists of 17 residues. Germline values: CDR1 SGHDT, CDR2 YYEEEE. The CDR3 DNA follows: TGTGCCAGCAGCCTAGGACCCAGCCCAGCGAGCTCCTACGAGCAGTACTTC. Translation: CASSLGPSPASSYEQYF.

The chain carries TRBV28 and TRBJ1-1; D unclear. This CDR3 comprises 11 residues. The germline V gene has CDR1 MDHEN and CDR2 SYDVKM. Between the trimmed V and J ends, which lost 5 bases and 4 bases, there was a span of 5 bases. CDR3 protein: CASSVSTEAFF. CDR3 nucleotides: TGTGCCAGCAGTGTGAGCACTGAAGCTTTCTTT.